This TCR beta chain was recovered during a study of blood T cell repertoires in COVID-19. In the study overall: The samples span acute and convalescent COVID-19 from the United States, Italy and Spain.

Germline lookup yields CDR1 SGHKS and CDR2 YYEKEE (reference sequence). There are 12 residues in the CDR3. The germline V and J ends were trimmed by 6 bases and 7 bases, with 13 bases remaining between them. The study drew participants aged roughly 18 to 89 years from some 25 US areas. As handled by the study authors: Cell counts per sample came from amplifying reference gene primers. Only in-frame clones appear in the TCRdb table, and some are missing; sequencing was by immunoSEQ multiplex PCR. Clone size and V and J calls were adopted from that table, with D and trimming inferred from the DNA. Of fewer than 300,000 clones listed, about 91% are singletons.

This TCR was recovered from a woman between 40 and 55 years old with acute COVID-19. This rearrangement joins TRBV5-5 to TRBJ1-2, with D maybe TRBD1 (5 bases). The sequenced material came from PBMCs or T cells enriched from blood (not recorded which). This CDR3 reads CASNRDFAGYTF. The CDR3 region has the DNA TGTGCCAGCAACCGGGACTTTGCTGGCTACACCTTC.